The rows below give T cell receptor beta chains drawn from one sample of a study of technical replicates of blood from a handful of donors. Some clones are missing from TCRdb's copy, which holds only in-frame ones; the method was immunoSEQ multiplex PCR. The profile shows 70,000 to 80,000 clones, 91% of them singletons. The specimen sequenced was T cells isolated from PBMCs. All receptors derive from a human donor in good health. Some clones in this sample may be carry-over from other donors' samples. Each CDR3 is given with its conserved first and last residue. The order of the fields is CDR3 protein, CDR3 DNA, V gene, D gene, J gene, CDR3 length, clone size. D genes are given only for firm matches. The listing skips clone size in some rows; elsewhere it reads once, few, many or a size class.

CASSFFNTEAFF	TGTGCCAGCAGCTTCTTCAACACTGAAGCTTTCTTT	TRBV7-8	NA	TRBJ1-1	12	once
CASSLESTDTQYF	TGCGCCAGCAGCCTAGAAAGCACAGATACGCAGTATTTT	TRBV5-1	NA	TRBJ2-3	13	NA
CASNLHGRGARLEAFF	TGTGCCAGCAACCTACATGGGAGGGGGGCAAGGCTAGAAGCTTTCTTT	TRBV28	NA	TRBJ1-1	16	few
CASSLDQRATDTQYF	TGTGCCAGCAGCTTGGATCAGCGGGCCACAGATACGCAGTATTTT	TRBV5-4	NA	TRBJ2-3	15	NA
CASSLQGVHHNEKLFF	TGCGCCAGCAGCTTGCAAGGGGTCCATCATAATGAAAAACTGTTTTTT	TRBV5-1	NA	TRBJ1-4	16	NA
CASSQVGGNVYEQYF	TGTGCCAGCAGCCAAGTTGGCGGGAACGTCTACGAGCAGTACTTC	TRBV14	NA	TRBJ2-7	15	NA
CASSFGVSREAFF	TGTGCCAGCAGTTTTGGAGTCAGCCGGGAAGCTTTCTTT	TRBV28	NA	TRBJ1-1	13	NA
CASSTPRGTGTQYF	TGTGCCAGTAGTACTCCCCGGGGGACGGGGACCCAGTACTTC	TRBV19	NA	TRBJ2-5	14	NA
CASSLADRRDQPQHF	TGTGCCAGCAGCTTGGCGGACAGGAGGGATCAGCCCCAGCATTTT	TRBV5-6	TRBD1	TRBJ1-5	15	NA
CASSLVPGDYGYTF	TGCGCCAGCAGCTTGGTTCCAGGGGACTATGGCTACACCTTC	TRBV5-1	NA	TRBJ1-2	14	NA
CASSYPGLAKSFF	TGTGCCAGCAGTTACCCCGGACTAGCTAAATCGTTCTTC	TRBV6-6	TRBD2	TRBJ2-1	13	NA
CASNRIISQPSPLHF	TGTGCCAGCAACAGGATCATCAGTCAACCATCACCCCTCCACTTT	TRBV2	NA	TRBJ1-6	15	NA
CASTPADTQYF	TGTGCCAGCACTCCCGCAGATACGCAGTATTTT	TRBV2	NA	TRBJ2-3	11	NA
CASSPTMNGELFF	TGTGCCAGCAGCCCGACTATGAACGGGGAGCTGTTTTTT	TRBV7-2	NA	TRBJ2-2	13	NA
CASSGGNSNQPQHF	TGTGCCAGCAGCGGAGGGAATAGCAATCAGCCCCAGCATTTT	TRBV9	NA	TRBJ1-5	14	NA
CASSSNPGQGFGGYTF	TGCGCCAGCAGCTCAAATCCGGGACAGGGGTTCGGTGGCTACACCTTC	TRBV5-1	TRBD1	TRBJ1-2	16	NA
CASSYGGRNEQFF	TGTGCCAGCAGTTACGGAGGGAGGAATGAGCAGTTCTTC	TRBV6-5	NA	TRBJ2-1	13	NA
CASRFGSLGTGRRGTEAFF	TGCGCCAGCAGATTTGGGAGCCTCGGGACAGGGCGTAGGGGCACTGAAGCTTTCTTT	TRBV5-1	TRBD1	TRBJ1-1	19	NA
CASSSGGHTIYF	TGTGCCAGCAGCTCCGGGGGTCACACCATATATTTT	TRBV6-6	NA	TRBJ1-3	12	NA
CASSLDRGAHGGYTF	TGCGCCAGCAGCTTGGACAGGGGGGCACACGGTGGCTACACCTTC	TRBV5-1	TRBD1	TRBJ1-2	15	NA
CASSELAGGRVGELFF	TGCGCCAGCAGTGAACTAGCGGGGGGCCGGGTCGGGGAGCTGTTTTTT	TRBV10-1	TRBD2	TRBJ2-2	16	NA
CASHTSPQETQYF	TGCGCCAGTCATACTAGCCCCCAAGAGACCCAGTACTTC	TRBV5-1	NA	TRBJ2-5	13	NA
CASSLLDTSYEQYF	TGTGCCAGCAGCTTACTTGACACATCCTACGAGCAGTACTTC	TRBV11-2	NA	TRBJ2-7	14	NA
CATSRDRGPYEQYF	TGTGCCACCAGCAGAGATAGGGGGCCTTACGAGCAGTACTTC	TRBV15	TRBD1	TRBJ2-7	14	once
CASSLFSGGSYEQYF	TGTGCCAGCAGTTTATTTTCAGGGGGCTCCTACGAGCAGTACTTC	TRBV27	TRBD1	TRBJ2-7	15	NA
CASSRRWGNPEAFF	TGTGCCAGCAGCCGCCGGTGGGGCAACCCTGAAGCTTTCTTT	TRBV14	NA	TRBJ1-1	14	once
CAINRIPDRYNEQFF	TGTGCCATCAATCGAATACCGGACAGGTACAATGAGCAGTTCTTC	TRBV10-3	TRBD1	TRBJ2-1	15	once
CASSRFEIIYGYTF	TGTGCCAGTAGCCGCTTTGAGATTATATATGGCTACACCTTC	TRBV19	NA	TRBJ1-2	14	NA
CASSLFFDSQQETQYF	TGTGCCAGCAGTTTATTTTTCGACAGTCAACAAGAGACCCAGTACTTC	TRBV28	NA	TRBJ2-5	16	NA
CASSLEVQGTNTDTQYF	TGTGCCAGCAGCTTAGAGGTCCAGGGCACGAACACAGATACGCAGTATTTT	TRBV11-2	NA	TRBJ2-3	17	NA
CASSTAGGRTYNEQFF	TGTGCCAGCAGCACTGCGGGGGGGAGGACCTACAATGAGCAGTTCTTC	TRBV11-3	TRBD2	TRBJ2-1	16	NA
CASSLDRDTEAFF	TGTGCCAGCAGCTTAGACAGGGACACTGAAGCTTTCTTT	TRBV7-9	NA	TRBJ1-1	13	NA
CASSLDWRGAYEQYF	TGTGCCAGCAGCTTAGATTGGCGGGGAGCCTACGAGCAGTACTTC	TRBV7-9	NA	TRBJ2-7	15	NA
CSVGTRALNTEAFF	TGCAGCGTTGGAACCAGGGCTTTGAACACTGAAGCTTTCTTT	TRBV29-1	NA	TRBJ1-1	14	NA
CASSPLDRGFTDTQYF	TGCGCCAGCAGCCCTCTGGACAGGGGATTCACAGATACGCAGTATTTT	TRBV4-1	TRBD1	TRBJ2-3	16	NA
CASSSTGGAEETQYF	TGTGCCAGCAGCTCGACAGGGGGAGCCGAAGAGACCCAGTACTTC	TRBV7-9	TRBD1	TRBJ2-5	15	NA
CASSLVGDFTDTQYF	TGCGCCAGCAGCTTGGTAGGGGACTTCACAGATACGCAGTATTTT	TRBV5-1	NA	TRBJ2-3	15	once
CASSLESGGRGLVRYEQYF	TGTGCCAGCAGCTTGGAGTCCGGGGGCAGGGGACTAGTTAGGTACGAGCAGTACTTC	TRBV5-4	TRBD2	TRBJ2-7	19	NA
CASSGFAPQYNEQFF	TGTGCCAGCAGTGGTTTTGCGCCTCAATACAATGAGCAGTTCTTC	TRBV2	NA	TRBJ2-1	15	NA
CASSRQAGGNTGELFF	TGTGCCAGTAGTAGACAAGCGGGAGGGAACACCGGGGAGCTGTTTTTT	TRBV19	TRBD2	TRBJ2-2	16	NA
CASSPGNSNTEAFF	TGTGCCAGCAGCCCCGGAAACAGCAACACTGAAGCTTTCTTT	TRBV7-3	NA	TRBJ1-1	14	NA
CASSLVLTGEVPYGYTF	TGCGCCAGCAGCTTGGTGCTGACGGGTGAGGTGCCTTATGGCTACACCTTC	TRBV5-1	NA	TRBJ1-2	17	NA
CASSDSYEQFF	TGTGCCAGCAGTGATTCCTATGAGCAGTTCTTC	TRBV6-1	NA	TRBJ2-1	11	NA
CASSFSRVMNTEAFF	TGTGCCAGCAGTTTTAGCAGGGTCATGAACACTGAAGCTTTCTTT	TRBV2	NA	TRBJ1-1	15	NA
CASSSADRVGEKLFF	TGTGCCAGCAGCTCCGCGGACAGGGTGGGTGAAAAACTGTTTTTT	TRBV7-9	TRBD1	TRBJ1-4	15	NA
CASSLEFGTGGAGSYNEQFF	TGTGCCAGCAGCTTAGAGTTCGGGACAGGGGGCGCAGGATCCTACAATGAGCAGTTCTTC	TRBV11-2	TRBD1	TRBJ2-1	20	NA